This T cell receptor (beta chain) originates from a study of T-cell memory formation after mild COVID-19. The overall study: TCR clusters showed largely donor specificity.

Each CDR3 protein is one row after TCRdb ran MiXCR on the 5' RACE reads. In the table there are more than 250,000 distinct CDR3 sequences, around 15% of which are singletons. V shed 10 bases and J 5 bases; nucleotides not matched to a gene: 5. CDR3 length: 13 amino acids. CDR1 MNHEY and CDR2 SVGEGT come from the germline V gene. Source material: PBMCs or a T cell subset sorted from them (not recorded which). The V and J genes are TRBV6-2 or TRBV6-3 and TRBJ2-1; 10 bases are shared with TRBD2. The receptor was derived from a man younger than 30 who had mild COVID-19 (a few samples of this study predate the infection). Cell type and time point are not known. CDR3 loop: CATLAGANNEQFF. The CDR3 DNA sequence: TGTGCCACCCTAGCGGGGGCGAACAATGAGCAGTTCTTC.